These 15 T cell receptor beta chains were all obtained from the same sample, sequenced in a study of blood T cell repertoires in COVID-19. Sequenced by immunoSEQ multiplex PCR; TCRdb stores in-frame clones only, minus some. The sample includes more than 85,000 clones, 60% to 80% of them seen just once. Sequencing was performed on peripheral blood. These receptors originate from a woman aged 80 or older with active or convalescent COVID-19.

The CDR3 protein is CASSRGQGFIYGYTF. The CDR3, as DNA: TGTGCCAGTAGTAGGGGACAGGGGTTTATCTATGGCTACACCTTC. V usage is TRBV19 and J usage is TRBJ1-2; TRBD1 agrees at 10 bases. CDR1 and CDR2 from the germline V gene are LNHDA and SQIVND (reference sequence). The junction had 6 bases not matched to a gene; V was cut back by 4 bases and J by 4 bases. The CDR3 is 15 amino acids.

Note on this clone: Other DNA sequences in this specimen translate into the identical CDR3. The chain uses TRBV2 and TRBJ2-1, with D uncertain. The V end was cut by 6 bases, the J end by 5 bases, with 11 bases between. CDR3 length: 13 residues. Looked up from germline, CDR1 is SNHLY and CDR2 is FYNNEI. CDR3 protein: CASRASRNNEQFF. The CDR3, as DNA: TGTGCCAGCAGGGCATCCAGGAACAATGAGCAGTTCTTC.

The chain combines TRBV2 with TRBJ2-1; TRBD2 matches at 7 bases. The V gene end was trimmed by 4 bases and the J gene end by 10 bases; junction bases not matched to a gene: 1. The germline gives CDR1 SNHLY, CDR2 FYNNEI. The CDR3 length is 11 residues. This chain's CDR3 is CASSVSGEQFF. The CDR3 DNA reads TGTGCCAGCAGTGTTAGCGGGGAGCAGTTCTTC.

This clone was counted a few times. The V call is TRBV18, the J call TRBJ1-5; D is undetermined. The V gene's germline CDR1 is KGHSH and CDR2 LQKENI. The CDR3 loop spans 13 amino acids. Trimming shortened V by 5 bases and J by 5 bases, and 10 bases separated the two germline ends. The CDR3 loop reads CASSAGSDQPQHF. DNA of the CDR3: TGTGCCAGCTCAGCTGGGAGCGATCAGCCCCAGCATTTT.

The chain uses TRBV14 and TRBJ2-7; no definite D call. From germline, CDR1 is SGHDN and CDR2 FVKESK. The CDR3 has 14 amino acids. V lost 5 bases to trimming and J lost 0 bases, with 11 bases between them. The CDR3 region has the DNA TGTGCCAGCAGCAAAAATCAGAACTCCTACGAGCAGTACTTC. This gives the protein CASSKNQNSYEQYF.

Only one count was recorded for this clone. CDR3 bases: TGTGCCACCAGCAGAGTTCGAGGGAGCGGCTACACCTTC. Translation gives CATSRVRGSGYTF. The genes are TRBV15 and TRBJ1-2; D is uncertain. Trimming cost V 1 base and J 8 bases, with 11 bases left between them. Looked up from germline, CDR1 is LNHNV and CDR2 is YYDKDF (reference sequence). The CDR3 consists of 13 residues.

This clone was seen only once. The chain couples TRBV7-9 to TRBJ1-5; D gene uncertain. The CDR3 is 14 residues long. CDR1 and CDR2 (germline): SEHNR, FQNEAQ (reference sequence). V was cut by 10 bases and J by 2 bases, with 15 bases left in between. CDR3 sequence: CATVPLGGNQPQHF. The CDR3 coding sequence is TGTGCCACCGTTCCCCTCGGGGGCAATCAGCCCCAGCATTTT.

V gene TRBV2 combines with J gene TRBJ2-3, with TRBD1 matching over 9 bases. The germline CDR1 and CDR2 sequences are SNHLY and FYNNEI. V shed 7 bases and J 4 bases; nucleotides not matched to a gene: 9. The CDR3 has 15 residues. CDR3 DNA: TGTGCCAGCACTCAGGACAGGGGTAAAGCAGATACGCAGTATTTT. Encoded protein: CASTQDRGKADTQYF. The complete variable domain, with remaining parts taken from reference TRBV2 and TRBJ2-3, reads EPEVTQTPSHQVTQMGQEVILRCVPISNHLYFYWYRQILGQKVEFLVSFYNNEISEKSEIFDDQFSVERPDGSNFTLKIRSTKLEDSAMYFCASTQDRGKADTQYFGPGTRLTVL.

J is TRBJ2-7 and V is TRBV4-3; 8 positions agree with TRBD2. Per germline, CDR1 LGHNA and CDR2 YSLEER. There are 17 residues in the CDR3. Trimming at V came to 0 bases and at J to 1 base, leaving 8 bases not matched to a gene. CDR3 coding DNA: TGCGCCAGCAGCCAAGACGTAACTAGCGGAGGTTCCTACGAGCAGTACTTC. It specifies CASSQDVTSGGSYEQYF.

The rearrangement links TRBV14 to TRBJ2-7; 9 nucleotides align to TRBD2. Trimming at V came to 3 bases and at J to 6 bases, leaving 12 bases not matched to a gene. The CDR3 is 16 amino acids. The germline CDR1 and CDR2 sequences are SGHDN and FVKESK. The CDR3 DNA reads as TGTGCCAGCAGCCATATGTTAGCGGGAGAGGGGTCCGAGCAGTACTTC. It translates to CASSHMLAGEGSEQYF.

The chain has TRBV2 and TRBJ2-2, with D hard to call. This CDR3 has 16 amino acids. Germline values: CDR1 SNHLY, CDR2 FYNNEI. V was trimmed by 0 bases and J by 6 bases, leaving 14 bases between them. Here the CDR3 reads CASSEAGDWKAGELFF. CDR3 DNA sequence: TGTGCCAGCAGTGAAGCCGGAGACTGGAAGGCCGGGGAGCTGTTTTTT.

This clone has a single count. This rearrangement joins TRBV28 to TRBJ2-7; maybe TRBD2 (5 bases). In germline, CDR1 is MDHEN, CDR2 SYDVKM. Trimming removed 6 bases at V and 0 bases at J, with 15 bases between. This CDR3 is 15 amino acids long. The chain's CDR3 is CASSPRGGSSYEQYF. CDR3 sequence (DNA): TGTGCCAGCAGCCCTCGGGGTGGAAGCTCCTACGAGCAGTACTTC. The full variable domain, completed using reference TRBV28 and TRBJ2-7, is DVKVTQSSRYLVKRTGEKVFLECVQDMDHENMFWYRQDPGLGLRLIYFSYDVKMKEKGDIPEGYSVSREKKERFSLILESASTNQTSMYLCASSPRGGSSYEQYFGPGTRLTVT.

The chain combines TRBV5-1 with TRBJ2-1; TRBD2 aligns across 7 bases. Trimming cost V 4 bases and J 5 bases; bases outside gene matches: 12. Germline assignment: CDR1 SGHRS and CDR2 YFSETQ. This CDR3 spans 16 amino acids. The CDR3 DNA follows: TGCGCCAGCAGCAGCGGGGCCACCTCGGACAACAATGAGCAGTTCTTC. The encoded protein is CASSSGATSDNNEQFF.

V usage is TRBV18 and J usage is TRBJ2-5, with TRBD1 matching 8 bases. The CDR3 consists of 14 residues. CDR1 and CDR2 from the germline V gene are KGHSH and LQKENI. V was clipped by 3 bases and J by 5 bases; unmatched bases: 5. The CDR3 here is CASSPDRAEETQYF. For the CDR3, the DNA is TGTGCCAGCTCACCGGACAGGGCGGAGGAGACCCAGTACTTC.

The J gene is TRBJ2-7, the V gene TRBV19, with TRBD1 identical over 9 bases. The J segment lost 4 bases and the V segment lost 5 bases, leaving 9 bases of the junction unmatched. Germline lookup yields CDR1 LNHDA and CDR2 SQIVND (reference sequence). There are 15 residues in the CDR3. The CDR3 sequence: CASSFPGQGLYEQYF. DNA for the CDR3: TGTGCCAGTAGTTTTCCCGGACAGGGGTTATACGAGCAGTACTTC.